These 5 T cell receptor beta chains share one sample of origin, sequenced in a study of T-cell reconstitution after alpha-beta-depleted transplantation in children. The library targeted TCRbeta and was prepared with unique molecular identifiers. TCRdb reprocessed the PCR reads with MiXCR, giving one entry per CDR3 protein. The profile covers 450,000 to 600,000 distinct CDR3 sequences, with 15% to 20% appearing a single time and approximately 3% taken by the ten largest. Sequenced here: PBMCs from the stem cell graft donor, sampled from the stem cell graft. All receptors come from a human donor who donated a stem cell graft to a child with acute lymphoblastic leukemia.

This clonotype was detected a few times. The rearrangement joins TRBV5-1 to TRBJ1-1; no firm D call. This CDR3 is 15 amino acids long. Germline-derived CDR1 and CDR2 are SGHRS and YFSETQ. Deletions cut 4 bases from V and 0 bases from J, with 13 bases between. The CDR3 DNA follows: TGCGCCAGCAGCCCGGTTGGTGGAGTGAACACTGAAGCTTTCTTT. Encoded protein: CASSPVGGVNTEAFF.

The rearrangement uses TRBV12-3 or TRBV12-4 and TRBJ2-1, with no clear D. The V end was cut by 2 bases, the J end by 8 bases, with 22 bases between. This CDR3 spans 17 amino acids. The DNA for the CDR3 is TGTGCCAGCAGTTTAAGGAGTGTCGATCGGCGGTTCGATGAGCAGTTCTTC. Protein: CASSLRSVDRRFDEQFF.

This clonotype was counted between two and nine times. The gene calls are TRBV5-1 and TRBJ2-5; D not certain. CDR1 SGHRS and CDR2 YFSETQ come from the germline V gene. Trimming took 4 bases from V and 5 from J, leaving 24 bases between them. There are 17 residues in the CDR3. The CDR3 loop reads CASSPSNRAKGSETQYF. The CDR3 DNA reads as TGCGCCAGCAGCCCCAGTAATCGGGCCAAGGGATCGGAGACCCAGTACTTC.

This clonotype came up a few times. The chain employs TRBV7-9 and TRBJ2-7; 10 bases line up with TRBD2. Germline V gene sequence: CDR1 SEHNR, CDR2 FQNEAQ (reference sequence). The CDR3 runs 15 residues. V dropped 4 bases and J dropped 1; count of bases not matched to a gene: 4. The CDR3 DNA reads TGTGCCAGCAGCTCTAGCGGGAGCGAGTCCTACGAGCAGTACTTC. It yields the protein CASSSSGSESYEQYF.

There are many counts of this clonotype. The J gene is TRBJ1-6, the V gene TRBV7-9; D call uncertain. V lost 3 bases and J lost 3, with 0 bases in between. Germline V lookup: CDR1 SEHNR, CDR2 FQNEAQ (reference sequence). This CDR3 region has 12 residues. The CDR3, as DNA: TGTGCCAGCAGCTTCTATAATTCACCCCTCCACTTT. This codes for CASSFYNSPLHF.